These 31 T cell receptor beta chains were all obtained from the same sample, sequenced in a study of blood T cells in healthy people across ages. Then a second PCR, running roughly 6 to 11 cycles, was carried out with a sample-barcoded 5' primer and a J-beta primer mix. TCRdb recomputed calls from the 5' RACE reads with MiXCR, one row per CDR3 protein. Of fewer than 600,000 distinct CDR3 sequences detected, about 28% appear once; the ten largest clones hold approximately 3.3%. This sample also belongs to another study, concerning T cells of mothers and their children.

Input material: blood. These receptor sequences come from a boy between 2 and 10 years old in good health.

This clonotype was recorded only once. This rearrangement joins TRBV20-1 to TRBJ2-2, with D uncertain. The V and J ends lost 6 bases and 4 bases respectively, with 15 bases between them. The germline V gene has CDR1 DFQATT and CDR2 SNEGSKA (reference sequence). CDR3 size: 14 residues. The CDR3 DNA sequence: TGCAGTGCCAGGCCAACTCGATCCACCGGGGAGCTGTTTTTT. Translated, it gives CSARPTRSTGELFF.

Of note for this clonotype: The junction departs from the called germline gene at one end, perhaps through a read error. The J gene is TRBJ2-2, the V gene TRBV7-9, with TRBD2 identical over 8 bases. Germline V gives CDR1 SEHNR, CDR2 FQNEAQ (reference sequence). The CDR3 is made up of 16 amino acids. CDR3 sequence: CAGSSSAGANTGELFF. CDR3 DNA sequence: TGTGCCGGCAGCTCTTCAGCGGGAGCGAACACCGGGGAGCTGTTTTTT.

The chain employs TRBV27 and TRBJ2-1; D gene ambiguous. CDR1 and CDR2 (germline): MNHEY, SMNVEV (reference sequence). The CDR3 totals 15 residues. With 5 bases removed from V and 1 base from J, the gap between germline ends came to 12 bases. CDR3 loop: CASSPPPGSYNEQFF. In DNA form, the CDR3 reads TGTGCCAGCAGTCCGCCCCCCGGGTCCTACAATGAGCAGTTCTTC.

This clonotype was counted only a few times. The chain uses TRBV7-6 and TRBJ1-6; the D gene is possibly TRBD1 (5 bases). The CDR3 is 14 residues long. Germline CDR1 reads SGHVS; CDR2 reads FNYEAQ. Between the trimmed V and J ends, which lost 4 bases and 7 bases, there was a span of 11 bases. This chain's CDR3 is CASSSGVRNSPLHF. The CDR3, as DNA: TGTGCCAGCAGCTCGGGGGTACGAAATTCACCCCTCCACTTT. Combining the CDR3 with reference TRBV7-6 and TRBJ1-6 gives the whole variable domain GAGVSQSPRYKVTKRGQDVALRCDPISGHVSLYWYRQALGQGPEFLTYFNYEAQQDKSGLPNDRFSAERPEGSISTLTIQRTEQRDSAMYRCASSSGVRNSPLHFGNGTRLTVT.

Of note for this clonotype: One end of the junction fails to match germline, which may point to a read error. The chain is built from TRBV25-1 and TRBJ1-3, with a weak D call TRBD1 (5 bases). Germline V lookup: CDR1 MGHDK, CDR2 SYGVNS. This CDR3 comprises 17 residues. This CDR3 is CASGESDTGVSGNTIYF. The CDR3 DNA follows: TGTGCCAGCGGTGAAAGCGACACAGGTGTCTCTGGAAACACCATATATTTT.

This clonotype came up a few times. The genes are TRBV10-3 and TRBJ2-4; D not certain. The CDR3 contains 14 residues. Trimming left V 2 bases short and J 7 bases short, with 12 bases between. Germline CDR1 ENHRY, CDR2 SYGVKD. Here the CDR3 DNA reads TGTGCCATCAGTGAGGGGGATATAATTAACATTCAGTACTTC. Protein product: CAISEGDIINIQYF.

The table lists this clonotype with a few counts. The chain has TRBV5-1 and TRBJ2-7, with TRBD2 matching 8 bases. J was trimmed by 3 bases and V by 1 base; bases with no gene match: 3. The CDR3 contains 14 residues. The germline gives CDR1 SGHRS, CDR2 YFSETQ. The CDR3 loop reads CASSLTSGNYEQYF. For the CDR3, the DNA is TGCGCCAGCAGCTTGACTAGCGGCAACTACGAGCAGTACTTC.

This clonotype was counted between two and nine times. The V call is TRBV7-6, the J call TRBJ2-1; D gene ambiguous. The CDR3 is 13 residues long. Germline V gives CDR1 SGHVS, CDR2 FNYEAQ. Trimming stripped 2 bases from V and 3 bases from J, with 5 bases between. The CDR3 reads CASSLRDYNEQFF. In DNA, the CDR3 is TGTGCCAGCAGCTTAAGGGACTACAATGAGCAGTTCTTC.

This clonotype has only a few counts. The CDR3 loop is CASSGLAGYTDTQYF. DNA for the CDR3: TGTGCCAGTAGTGGACTAGCGGGATACACAGATACGCAGTATTTT. This chain uses TRBV19 with TRBJ2-3; 12 nucleotides line up with TRBD2. The J segment lost 2 bases and the V segment lost 5 bases, leaving 2 bases of the junction unmatched. There are 15 residues in the CDR3. CDR1 is LNHDA and CDR2 is SQIVND in the germline V gene (reference sequence).

This chain links TRBV12-3 or TRBV12-4 with TRBJ1-2; 8 positions agree with TRBD1. The V segment lost 7 bases and the J segment 3 bases; nucleotides outside the gene matches: 13. This CDR3 has 16 residues. The CDR3 DNA follows: TGTGCCAGCATACTAACGAAACAGGGGGGGGACTATGGCTACACCTTC. This sequence encodes CASILTKQGGDYGYTF.

This clonotype turned up a few times. The chain recombines TRBV29-1 with TRBJ1-2, with D unclear. The CDR3 runs to 13 residues. Germline assignment: CDR1 SQVTM and CDR2 ANQGSEA. Trimming left V 2 bases short and J 0 bases short, with 7 bases between. CDR3 in amino acids: CSVEKGSNYGYTF. CDR3 sequence (DNA): TGCAGCGTTGAAAAGGGTTCTAACTATGGCTACACCTTC.

The chain is built from TRBV6-6 and TRBJ2-7; no clear D gene. The germline gives CDR1 MNHNY, CDR2 SVGAGI (reference sequence). The CDR3 totals 13 residues. Trimming left V 2 bases short and J 2 bases short, with 7 bases between. The CDR3 coding sequence is TGTGCCAGCAGTTACGGAGACGCCTACGAGCAGTACTTC. As protein: CASSYGDAYEQYF.

This chain joins TRBV7-6 and TRBJ2-5; no reliable D call. The DNA matches TRBJ2-1 better at its end, which makes the J call doubtful. This CDR3 has 13 residues. Per the germline V gene, CDR1 is SGHVS and CDR2 is FNYEAQ. Written as DNA, the CDR3 is TGTGCCAGCAGCTCTGCCGCCATCAATGAGCAGTTCTTC. Its translation: CASSSAAINEQFF.

The chain couples TRBV5-1 to TRBJ2-1, with a weak D call TRBD2 (5 bases). Germline V gene lookup returns CDR1 SGHRS and CDR2 YFSETQ. Trimming took off 2 bases at V and 0 bases at J, with 12 bases between the two ends. CDR3 length: 16 amino acids. For the CDR3, the DNA is TGCGCCAGCAGCTTATTGCCAGCGGACTCCTACAATGAGCAGTTCTTC. Its translation: CASSLLPADSYNEQFF.

The chain employs TRBV6-1 and TRBJ1-5; maybe TRBD1 (6 bases). V was shortened by 6 bases and J by 2 bases, with 11 bases between the two germline ends. Germline CDR1 MNHNS, CDR2 SASEGT. The CDR3 runs to 14 residues. The CDR3 nucleotides read TGTGCCAGCAGGAGAGAGGGGGGCAATCAGCCCCAGCATTTT. This sequence encodes CASRREGGNQPQHF.

The CDR3 DNA reads as TGTGCCAGCAGTGAAATAGGGAAAGGCTACAATGAGCAGTTCTTC. It translates to CASSEIGKGYNEQFF. The chain has TRBV6-1 and TRBJ2-1; D ambiguous. The CDR3 spans 15 residues. The germline V gene encodes CDR1 MNHNS and CDR2 SASEGT. Trimming shortened V by 2 bases and J by 3 bases, and 11 bases separated the two germline ends.

The chain recombines TRBV10-3 with TRBJ2-3; weak D call: TRBD1 (5 bases). The CDR3 has 15 amino acids. Germline V gene data show CDR1 as ENHRY and CDR2 as SYGVKD. The ends were cut back, 2 bases at V and 2 bases at J, with 11 bases in the middle. The CDR3 region is CAISERGPPTDTQYF. CDR3 bases: TGTGCCATCAGTGAGAGGGGTCCCCCCACAGATACGCAGTATTTT.

The chain joins TRBV24-1 to TRBJ2-4; TRBD2 matches 7 bases. Germline assignment: CDR1 KGHDR and CDR2 SFDVKD. The CDR3 has 11 residues. J lost 13 bases, V lost 3 bases, and 2 bases had no gene match. The DNA of the CDR3 is TGTGCCACCAGTGATGGGAGGGACCAGTACTTC. Its translation is CATSDGRDQYF.

The table lists this clonotype with a few counts. The chain combines TRBV13 with TRBJ2-5, with D perhaps TRBD1 (6 bases). CDR1 PRHDT and CDR2 FYEKMQ come from the germline V gene (reference sequence). The V end lost 5 bases, the J end lost 1 base, and 17 bases lay between the germline ends. The CDR3 spans 16 residues. The CDR3 region is CASSTAGDTRQETQYF. CDR3 in DNA: TGTGCCAGCAGCACAGCCGGGGACACACGCCAAGAGACCCAGTACTTC.

Ten or more counts support this clonotype. V and J are TRBV29-1 and TRBJ1-1; D ambiguous. There are 13 residues in the CDR3. Trimming removed 7 bases at V and 1 base at J, with 13 bases between. Germline CDR1 reads SQVTM; CDR2 reads ANQGSEA. CDR3 nucleotides: TGCAGCGGGTCAAGGCAGCAGAACACTGAAGCTTTCTTT. It is translated as CSGSRQQNTEAFF. Drawing the rest from reference TRBV29-1 and TRBJ1-1, the complete variable domain is SAVISQKPSRDICQRGTSLTIQCQVDSQVTMMFWYRQQPGQSLTLIATANQGSEATYESGFVIDKFPISRPNLTFSTLTVSNMSPEDSSIYLCSGSRQQNTEAFFGQGTRLTVV.

This clonotype was seen only a few times. V gene TRBV6-6 combines with J gene TRBJ1-3; TRBD1 might be the D (5 bases). CDR3 length: 14 amino acids. V lost 4 bases, J lost 3 bases, and 10 bases lay in between. CDR1 is MNHNY, CDR2 SVGAGI, per germline (reference sequence). Here the CDR3 reads CASSFSGSGNTIYF. For the CDR3, the DNA is TGTGCCAGCAGTTTTTCAGGGAGTGGAAACACCATATATTTT.

This clonotype has more than one count but fewer than ten. The chain is built from TRBV30 and TRBJ2-1; D is unresolved. V was clipped by 5 bases and J by 8 bases, with 7 bases between them. CDR3 length: 10 residues. Germline assignment: CDR1 GTSNPN and CDR2 SVGIG (reference sequence). CDR3 region: CAWGPDEQFF. The CDR3 nucleotides are TGTGCCTGGGGCCCTGATGAGCAGTTCTTC.

The rearrangement uses TRBV27 and TRBJ1-1; tentatively, D is TRBD1 (6 bases). Germline CDR1 is MNHEY and CDR2 is SMNVEV (reference sequence). The CDR3 is made up of 15 amino acids. Deletions cut 5 bases from V and 6 bases from J, with 19 bases between. DNA of the CDR3: TGTGCCAGCAGTGCCCGGAGGGGGGCCCGCTCTGAAGCTTTCTTT. Translation: CASSARRGARSEAFF.

The chain links TRBV12-3 or TRBV12-4 to TRBJ1-2; 7 bases are shared with TRBD1. This CDR3 has 14 residues. The V gene end was trimmed by 5 bases and the J gene end by 4 bases; junction bases not matched to a gene: 7. CDR3 coding DNA: TGTGCCAGCAGTGGGTGGACAGGCCGCTATGGCTACACCTTC. As protein: CASSGWTGRYGYTF.

This clonotype was picked up many times. The chain has TRBV7-2 and TRBJ2-7; TRBD2 matches 12 bases. CDR3 size: 16 residues. Germline-derived CDR1 and CDR2 are SGHTA and FQGNSA. J lost 2 bases, V lost 4 bases, and 6 bases had no gene match. The CDR3, as DNA: TGTGCCAGCAGCTCTGATCTAGCGGGAGGGCCCTACGAGCAGTACTTC. Translated, it gives CASSSDLAGGPYEQYF.

This clonotype was seen only a few times. V usage is TRBV20-1 and J usage is TRBJ2-1; 10 bases line up with TRBD1. The ends lost 0 bases at V and 2 bases at J; junction bases unmatched: 4. This CDR3 region has 16 residues. Looked up from germline, CDR1 is DFQATT and CDR2 is SNEGSKA (reference sequence). The CDR3 bases are TGCAGTGCTAGAGATGGGGACAGGGGAACCTACAATGAGCAGTTCTTC. Amino acids: CSARDGDRGTYNEQFF.

The genes are TRBV12-3 or TRBV12-4 and TRBJ1-1, with unresolved D. CDR3 size: 14 residues. The V and J ends lost 0 bases and 1 base respectively, with 6 bases between them. CDR3 coding DNA: TGTGCCAGCAGTTTAGCGAGGACGAACACTGAAGCTTTCTTT. As protein: CASSLARTNTEAFF.

Only a few counts were recorded for this clonotype. The genes are TRBV6-1 and TRBJ2-3, with 10 bases fitting TRBD2. Germline values: CDR1 MNHNS, CDR2 SASEGT. The trim removed 6 bases at V and 3 bases at J, leaving 6 bases unmatched. The CDR3 sequence is 15 residues long. The chain's CDR3 is CASRPSGSSTDTQYF. Written as DNA, the CDR3 is TGTGCCAGCAGACCTAGCGGGAGTAGTACAGATACGCAGTATTTT.

V gene TRBV6-5 combines with J gene TRBJ2-7, with 10 bases matching TRBD2. Germline lookup yields CDR1 MNHEY and CDR2 SVGAGI. V trimming: 6 bases; J trimming: 2 bases; junction bases outside the gene matches: 7. The CDR3 has 15 residues. CDR3 residues: CASRRGLAGAYEQYF. Here the CDR3 DNA reads TGTGCCAGCAGACGGGGGCTAGCGGGAGCCTACGAGCAGTACTTC.

The genes are TRBV18 and TRBJ1-4; 7 nucleotides match TRBD1. V lost 3 bases, J lost 5 bases, and 6 bases stayed unmatched. The germline V gene has CDR1 KGHSH and CDR2 LQKENI. This CDR3 is 15 amino acids long. The CDR3 nucleotides are TGTGCCAGCTCACCTAGGACAGGAGAAAATGAAAAACTGTTTTTT. As protein: CASSPRTGENEKLFF.

The chain couples TRBV7-9 to TRBJ1-3; D is possibly TRBD1 (6 bases). This CDR3 comprises 15 residues. V lost 5 bases and J 3 bases, leaving 14 bases between the germline ends. Germline CDR1 SEHNR, CDR2 FQNEAQ (reference sequence). In nucleotides, the CDR3 is TGTGCCAGCAGCCCCAGGGGTTTTCGTGGAAACACCATATATTTT. Translation gives CASSPRGFRGNTIYF.